A selection of T cell receptor beta chains follows, all from one sample in a study of HIV-infected children after antiretroviral therapy interruption. TCRdb recomputed calls from the 3' RACE reads with MiXCR, one row per CDR3 protein. The sample has 90,000 or so distinct CDR3 sequences, less than 7% seen once. This material consisted of CD45RA+ CD4+ T cells from PBMCs, pooled from several time points, taken from a donor given antiretroviral therapy, either interrupted or continuous. The source is a pool of human donors with HIV. CDR3s include the opening cysteine and the closing phenylalanine or tryptophan. A D gene is named only where the DNA matches it firmly. Not all rows give a size; the values are once, few, many and, for expanded clones, a class.

abundance	v_gene	d_gene	j_gene	CDR3aa	CDR3nt
.	TRBV12-3/TRBV12-4	.	TRBJ1-1	CASSLWPQGAFF	TGTGCCAGCAGTCTCTGGCCCCAAGGTGCTTTCTTT
many	TRBV19	TRBD2	TRBJ2-3	CASSILAGRTDTQYF	TGTGCCAGTAGTATATTAGCGGGCCGCACAGATACGCAGTATTTT
many	TRBV10-1	.	TRBJ2-5	CASSELGEETQYF	TGCGCCAGCAGTGAGTTGGGGGAAGAGACCCAGTACTTC
few	TRBV29-1	.	TRBJ2-2	CSARSGQNTGELFF	TGCAGCGCTCGTTCGGGACAAAACACCGGGGAGCTGTTTTTT
many	TRBV3-1	.	TRBJ2-2	CASSAWGKDTGELFF	TGTGCCAGCAGCGCGTGGGGAAAAGACACCGGGGAGCTGTTTTTT
many	TRBV29-1	TRBD1	TRBJ1-2	CSATPRTGWNGYTF	TGCAGCGCGACCCCCCGGACAGGGTGGAATGGCTACACCTTC
few	TRBV19	.	TRBJ1-4	CASSIAQGEKLFF	TGTGCCAGTAGTATCGCGCAGGGTGAAAAACTGTTTTTT
many	TRBV29-1	.	TRBJ1-1	CSVAQNTEAFF	TGCAGCGTTGCGCAGAACACTGAAGCTTTCTTT
.	TRBV2	.	TRBJ1-1	CASSEARDMSRGAFF	TGTGCCAGCAGTGAAGCGCGAGACATGTCAAGGGGAGCTTTCTTT
many	TRBV20-1	TRBD1	TRBJ2-2	CSARPPDRETGELFF	TGCAGTGCTCGACCCCCTGACAGGGAAACCGGGGAGCTGTTTTTT
few	TRBV20-1	.	TRBJ1-4	CSAKSGATNEKLFF	TGCAGTGCTAAGTCCGGTGCAACTAATGAAAAACTGTTTTTT
.	TRBV7-9	.	TRBJ1-5	CASSLISGGADEPQHF	TGTGCCAGCAGCTTAATTTCGGGGGGGGCTGATGAGCCCCAGCATTTT
few	TRBV3-1	TRBD1	TRBJ1-2	CASSQTTGAGYTF	TGTGCCAGCAGCCAAACAACAGGGGCTGGCTACACCTTC
.	TRBV5-1	.	TRBJ1-3	CASPFGVNVGNTIYF	TGCGCCAGCCCGTTCGGAGTCAACGTCGGAAACACCATATATTTT
.	TRBV6-1	.	TRBJ2-3	CGSSGHMWYTDTQYF	TGTGGCAGCAGTGGACACATGTGGTACACAGATACGCAGTATTTT
.	TRBV30	.	TRBJ1-1	CAWSVPGGTEAFF	TGTGCCTGGAGTGTACCCGGGGGCACTGAAGCTTTCTTT
many	TRBV7-9	.	TRBJ1-5	CASSLDNQPQHF	TGTGCCAGCAGCCTCGATAATCAGCCCCAGCATTTT
many	TRBV5-1	.	TRBJ2-7	CASSLAATEQYF	TGCGCCAGCAGCTTGGCCGCCACAGAGCAGTACTTC
.	TRBV12-3/TRBV12-4	.	TRBJ1-4	CAIQTEGNEKLFF	TGTGCCATCCAGACGGAGGGAAATGAAAAACTGTTTTTT
many	TRBV10-3	.	TRBJ1-5	CAISEGSNQPQHF	TGTGCCATCAGTGAAGGGAGCAATCAGCCCCAGCATTTT
many	TRBV3-1	.	TRBJ1-1	CASSQEDGYRSEAFF	TGTGCCAGCAGCCAAGAGGACGGGTATAGGTCTGAAGCTTTCTTT
many	TRBV10-3	.	TRBJ1-1	CAISEFLGTEAFF	TGTGCCATCAGTGAGTTTTTGGGAACTGAAGCTTTCTTT
many	TRBV6-1	.	TRBJ2-7	CASRDKGRWEQYF	TGTGCCAGCAGGGACAAGGGACGTTGGGAGCAGTACTTC
many	TRBV14	.	TRBJ1-4	CASSQEWGKGGEKLFF	TGTGCCAGCAGCCAAGAATGGGGGAAAGGAGGAGAAAAACTGTTTTTT
many	TRBV6-5	.	TRBJ2-2	CATRTEGTGELFF	TGTGCCACCCGGACAGAGGGGACCGGGGAGCTGTTTTTT
many	TRBV12-3/TRBV12-4	.	TRBJ1-1	CASSLSGHHTEAFF	TGTGCCAGCAGCTTGAGCGGACACCACACTGAAGCTTTCTTT
many	TRBV3-1	TRBD2	TRBJ2-1	CASSLRDYHEQFF	TGTGCCAGCAGCCTGAGGGACTATCATGAGCAGTTCTTC
few	TRBV7-9	.	TRBJ2-3	CASSFPGHGTDTQYF	TGTGCCAGCAGCTTCCCAGGCCACGGCACAGATACGCAGTATTTT
few	TRBV21-1	.	TRBJ2-1	CASSKDSYNEQFF	TGTGCCAGCAGCAAAGATTCCTACAATGAGCAGTTCTTC
many	TRBV2	.	TRBJ2-2	CASNWDWTNTGELFF	TGTGCCAGCAACTGGGACTGGACGAACACCGGGGAGCTGTTTTTT
many	TRBV18	TRBD2	TRBJ2-5	CASSPSSGTETQYF	TGTGCCAGCTCACCCTCTAGCGGGACGGAGACCCAGTACTTC